The clone carrying this TCR beta chain was found a few times. Original data processing: Nucleated cell counts were estimated from reference gene primer amplification. Using immunoSEQ multiplex PCR, the repertoire was profiled, and TCRdb retains in-frame clones only, with some absent. The V and J calls and clone size were taken over from that table, and D and trimming were inferred from the DNA. Here the sample spans 90,000 or so clones, approximately 85% being singletons. The sample originates from a study of blood T cell repertoires in COVID-19. Study background: Samples taken during acute and convalescent COVID-19 were collected in the United States, Italy and Spain. The cDNA or gDNA used as material had been derived from T cells, B-cell-depleted T cells, or PBMCs.

CDR1 is LGHNA and CDR2 is YNFKEQ in the germline V gene. V was clipped by 3 bases and J by 5 bases, with 18 bases between them. The CDR3 totals 16 residues. The specimen was peripheral blood. The chain combines TRBV4-2 with TRBJ2-3; perhaps TRBD1 as D (5 bases). The sequence derives from a human donor in a cohort sampled during active COVID-19. DNA for the CDR3: TGTGCCAGCAGCCAGGGGCCATCCGGGCGAGGAGATACGCAGTATTTT. It encodes CASSQGPSGRGDTQYF.